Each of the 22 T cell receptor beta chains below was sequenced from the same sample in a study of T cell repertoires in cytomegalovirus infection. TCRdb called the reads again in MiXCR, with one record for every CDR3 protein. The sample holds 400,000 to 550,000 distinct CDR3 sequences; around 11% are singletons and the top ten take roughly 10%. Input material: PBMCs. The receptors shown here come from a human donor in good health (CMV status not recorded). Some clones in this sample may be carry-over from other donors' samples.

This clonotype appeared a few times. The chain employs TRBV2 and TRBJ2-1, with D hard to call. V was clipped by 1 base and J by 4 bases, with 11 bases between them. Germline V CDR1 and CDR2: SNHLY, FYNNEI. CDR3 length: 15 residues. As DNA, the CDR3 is TGTGCCAGCAGTGAAGGCGGCCCGGGTTACAATGAGCAGTTCTTC. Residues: CASSEGGPGYNEQFF.

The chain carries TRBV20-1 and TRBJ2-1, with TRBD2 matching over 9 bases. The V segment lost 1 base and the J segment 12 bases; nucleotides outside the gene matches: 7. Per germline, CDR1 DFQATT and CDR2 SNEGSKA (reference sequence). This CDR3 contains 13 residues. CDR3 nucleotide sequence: TGCAGTGCTAGAGGGGGAGCGGGAGGTTCGCAGTTCTTC. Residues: CSARGGAGGSQFF.

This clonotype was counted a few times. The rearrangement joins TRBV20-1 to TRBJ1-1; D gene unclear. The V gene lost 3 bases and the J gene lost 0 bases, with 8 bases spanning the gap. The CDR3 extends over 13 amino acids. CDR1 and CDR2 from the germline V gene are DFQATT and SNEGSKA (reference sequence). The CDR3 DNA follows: TGCAGTGCTAGCGGCCAGATGAACACTGAAGCTTTCTTT. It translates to CSASGQMNTEAFF.

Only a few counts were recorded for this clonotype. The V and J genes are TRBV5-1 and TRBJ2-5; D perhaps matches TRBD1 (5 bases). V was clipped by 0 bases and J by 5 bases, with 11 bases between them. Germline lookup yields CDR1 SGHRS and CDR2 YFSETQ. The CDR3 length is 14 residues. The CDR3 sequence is CASSLEGIRETQYF. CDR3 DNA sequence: TGCGCCAGCAGCTTGGAGGGGATTCGGGAGACCCAGTACTTC.

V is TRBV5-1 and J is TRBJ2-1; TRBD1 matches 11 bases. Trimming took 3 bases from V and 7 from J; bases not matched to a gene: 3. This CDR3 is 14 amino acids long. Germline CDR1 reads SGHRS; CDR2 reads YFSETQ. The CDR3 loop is CASSWGQGVNEQFF. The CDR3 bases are TGCGCCAGCAGCTGGGGACAGGGGGTAAATGAGCAGTTCTTC.

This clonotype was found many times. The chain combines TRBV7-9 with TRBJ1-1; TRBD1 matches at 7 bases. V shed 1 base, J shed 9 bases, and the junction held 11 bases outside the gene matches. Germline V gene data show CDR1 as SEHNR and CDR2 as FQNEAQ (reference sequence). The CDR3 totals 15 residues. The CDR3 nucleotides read TGTGCCAGCAGCTTAGATGGACAGGCTTCCGAACAAGCTTTCTTT. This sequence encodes CASSLDGQASEQAFF. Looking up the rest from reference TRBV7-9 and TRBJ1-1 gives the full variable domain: DTGVSQNPRHKITKRGQNVTFRCDPISEHNRLYWYRQTLGQGPEFLTYFQNEAQLEKSRLLSDRFSAERPKGSFSTLEIQRTEQGDSAMYLCASSLDGQASEQAFFGQGTRLTVV.

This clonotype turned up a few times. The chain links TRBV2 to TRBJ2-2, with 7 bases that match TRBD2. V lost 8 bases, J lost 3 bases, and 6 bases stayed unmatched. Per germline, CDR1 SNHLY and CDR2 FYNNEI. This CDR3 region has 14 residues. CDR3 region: CASVRSGDTGELFF. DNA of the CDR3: TGTGCCAGCGTCAGGAGCGGGGACACCGGGGAGCTGTTTTTT.

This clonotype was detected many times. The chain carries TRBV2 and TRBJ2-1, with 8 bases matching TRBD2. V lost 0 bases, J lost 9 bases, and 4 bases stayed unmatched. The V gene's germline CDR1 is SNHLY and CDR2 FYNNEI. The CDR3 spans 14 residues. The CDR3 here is CASSEAFGRGEQFF. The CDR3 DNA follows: TGTGCCAGCAGTGAAGCGTTCGGGAGGGGTGAGCAGTTCTTC.

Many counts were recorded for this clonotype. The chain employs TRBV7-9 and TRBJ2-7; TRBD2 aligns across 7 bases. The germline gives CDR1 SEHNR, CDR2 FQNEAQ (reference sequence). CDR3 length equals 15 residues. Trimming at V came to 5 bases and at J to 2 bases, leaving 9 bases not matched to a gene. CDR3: CASSLFLAEPYEQYF. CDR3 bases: TGTGCCAGCAGCCTGTTCCTAGCGGAGCCCTACGAGCAGTACTTC.

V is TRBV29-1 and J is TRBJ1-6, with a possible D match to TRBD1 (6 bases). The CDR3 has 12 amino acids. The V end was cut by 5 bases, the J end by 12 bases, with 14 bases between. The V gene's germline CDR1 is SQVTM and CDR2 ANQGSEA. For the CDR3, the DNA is TGCAGCGTTCAACAGGGCAGGGGACCCCTCCACTTT. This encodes CSVQQGRGPLHF.

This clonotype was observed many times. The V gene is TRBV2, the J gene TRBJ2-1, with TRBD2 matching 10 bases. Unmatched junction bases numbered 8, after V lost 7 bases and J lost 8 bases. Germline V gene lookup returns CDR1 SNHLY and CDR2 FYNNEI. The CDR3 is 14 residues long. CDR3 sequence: CASKQASGSYEQFF. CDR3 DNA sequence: TGTGCCAGCAAGCAGGCTAGCGGGAGTTATGAGCAGTTCTTC.

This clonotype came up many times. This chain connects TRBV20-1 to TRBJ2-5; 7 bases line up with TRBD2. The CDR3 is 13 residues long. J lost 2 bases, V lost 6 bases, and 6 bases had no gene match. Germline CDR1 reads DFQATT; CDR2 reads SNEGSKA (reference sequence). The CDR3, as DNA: TGCAGTGCCGAGTTCGGGGGGCAAGAGACCCAGTACTTC. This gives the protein CSAEFGGQETQYF.

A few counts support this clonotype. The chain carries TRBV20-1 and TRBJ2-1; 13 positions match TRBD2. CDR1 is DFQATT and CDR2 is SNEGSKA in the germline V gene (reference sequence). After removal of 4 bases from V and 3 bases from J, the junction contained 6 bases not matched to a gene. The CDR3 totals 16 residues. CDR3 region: CSATTTSGRDYNEQFF. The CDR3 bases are TGCAGTGCTACCACCACTAGCGGGAGGGACTACAATGAGCAGTTCTTC.

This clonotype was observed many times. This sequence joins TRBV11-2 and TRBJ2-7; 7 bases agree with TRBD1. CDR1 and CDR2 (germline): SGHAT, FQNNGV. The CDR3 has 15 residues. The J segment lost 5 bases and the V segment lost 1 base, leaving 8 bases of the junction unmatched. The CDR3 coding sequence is TGTGCCAGCAGCTTAGCCGGGACAGCTGTCGACGAGCAGTACTTC. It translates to CASSLAGTAVDEQYF.

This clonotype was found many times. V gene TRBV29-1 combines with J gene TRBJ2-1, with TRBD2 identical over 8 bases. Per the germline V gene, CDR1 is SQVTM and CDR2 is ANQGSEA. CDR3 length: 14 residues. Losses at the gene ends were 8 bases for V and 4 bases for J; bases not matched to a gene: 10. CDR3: CSSQSGSSYNEQFF. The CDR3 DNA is TGCAGCTCACAAAGCGGGAGCAGTTACAATGAGCAGTTCTTC.

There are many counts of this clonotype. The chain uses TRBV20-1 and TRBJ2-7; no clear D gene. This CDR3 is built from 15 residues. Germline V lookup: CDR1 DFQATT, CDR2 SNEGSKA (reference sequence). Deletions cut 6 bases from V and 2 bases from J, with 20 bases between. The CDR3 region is CSAVNSDVPTYEQYF. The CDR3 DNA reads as TGCAGTGCCGTGAACTCGGACGTCCCGACCTACGAGCAGTACTTC.

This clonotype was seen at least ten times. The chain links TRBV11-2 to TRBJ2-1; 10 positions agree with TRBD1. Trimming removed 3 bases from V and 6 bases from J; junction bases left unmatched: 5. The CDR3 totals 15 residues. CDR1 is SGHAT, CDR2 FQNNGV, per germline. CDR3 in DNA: TGTGCCAGCAGCTTTGTTCGGACAGGGGGCAATGAGCAGTTCTTC. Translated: CASSFVRTGGNEQFF.

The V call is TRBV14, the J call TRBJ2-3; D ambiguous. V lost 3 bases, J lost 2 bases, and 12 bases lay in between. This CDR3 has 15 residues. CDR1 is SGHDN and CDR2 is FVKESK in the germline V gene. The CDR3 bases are TGTGCCAGCAGCCAGAAGGTGGTTACCACAGATACGCAGTATTTT. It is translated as CASSQKVVTTDTQYF.

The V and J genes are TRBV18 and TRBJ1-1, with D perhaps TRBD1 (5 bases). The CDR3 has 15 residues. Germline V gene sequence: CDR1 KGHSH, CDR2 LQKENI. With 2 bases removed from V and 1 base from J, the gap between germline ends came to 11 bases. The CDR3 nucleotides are TGTGCCAGCTCACCAGGGGGTCAGCGGAACACTGAAGCTTTCTTT. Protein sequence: CASSPGGQRNTEAFF.

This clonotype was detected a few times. CDR3 sequence reads: CASSGLGPWHF. The CDR3 DNA sequence: TGTGCCAGTTCGGGATTAGGCCCTTGGCATTTT. The genes are TRBV19 and TRBJ1-5, with D uncertain. Germline lookup yields CDR1 LNHDA and CDR2 SQIVND (reference sequence). This CDR3 has 11 amino acids. Trimming stripped 8 bases from V and 15 bases from J, with 17 bases between.

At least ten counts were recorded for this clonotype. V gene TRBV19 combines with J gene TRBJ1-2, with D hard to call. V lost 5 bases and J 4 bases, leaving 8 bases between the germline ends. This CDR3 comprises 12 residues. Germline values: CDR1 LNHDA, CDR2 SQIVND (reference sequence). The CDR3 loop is CASSLHSYGYTF. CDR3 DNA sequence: TGTGCCAGTAGTTTGCATTCCTATGGCTACACCTTC.

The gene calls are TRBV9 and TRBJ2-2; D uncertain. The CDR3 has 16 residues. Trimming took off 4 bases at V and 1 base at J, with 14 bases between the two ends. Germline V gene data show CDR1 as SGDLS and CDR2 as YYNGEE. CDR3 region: CASSLDPLLNTGELFF. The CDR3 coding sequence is TGTGCCAGCAGCCTTGACCCCCTACTGAACACCGGGGAGCTGTTTTTT.